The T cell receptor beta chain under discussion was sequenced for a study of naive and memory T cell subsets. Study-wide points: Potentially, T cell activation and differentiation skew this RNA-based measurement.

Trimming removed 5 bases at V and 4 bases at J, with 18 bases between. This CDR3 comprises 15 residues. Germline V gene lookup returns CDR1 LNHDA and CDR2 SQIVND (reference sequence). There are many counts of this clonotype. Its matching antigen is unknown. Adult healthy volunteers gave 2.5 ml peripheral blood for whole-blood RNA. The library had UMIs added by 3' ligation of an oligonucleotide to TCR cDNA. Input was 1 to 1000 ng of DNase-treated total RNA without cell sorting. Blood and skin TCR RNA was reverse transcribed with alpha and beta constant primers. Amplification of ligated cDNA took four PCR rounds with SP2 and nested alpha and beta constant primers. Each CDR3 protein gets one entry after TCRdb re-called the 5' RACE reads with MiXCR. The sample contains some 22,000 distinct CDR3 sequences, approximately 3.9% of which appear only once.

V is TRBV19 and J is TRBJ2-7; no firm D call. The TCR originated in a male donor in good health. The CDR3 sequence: CASSAPGQVPYEQYF. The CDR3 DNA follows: TGTGCCAGTAGTGCCCCCGGTCAGGTTCCGTACGAGCAGTACTTC.